The rows below give T cell receptor beta chains drawn from one sample of a study of vaccination effects on CD4 cells after COVID-19. These TCRs are of unknown antigen specificity. Sequencing was performed with immunoSEQ multiplex PCR; in TCRdb, only in-frame clones are kept and a portion is missing. The data contain over 25,000 clones, 75% to 90% of them singletons. This specimen was CD4+ T cells from PBMCs cultured with SARS-CoV-2 spike peptides, taken after COVID-19 vaccination. The receptors stem from a human donor who received a COVID-19 vaccine. Some clones in this sample may be carry-over from other donors' samples. Each CDR3 is given with its conserved first and last residue. D genes are given only for firm matches. Rows give clone size only sometimes, using once, few, many, or a class for an expanded clone.

size	D	V	J	CDR3	DNA
-	-	TRBV30	TRBJ1-3	CAWSTYSGNTIYF	TGTGCCTGGAGTACCTACTCTGGAAACACCATATATTTT
-	-	TRBV9	TRBJ2-3	CASSVAPRVSTDTQYF	TGTGCCAGCAGCGTAGCCCCCAGGGTAAGCACAGATACGCAGTATTTT
-	-	TRBV21-1	TRBJ2-2	CASSKDHGQGRRNTGELFF	TGTGCCAGCAGCAAAGATCACGGACAGGGGAGAAGAAACACCGGGGAGCTGTTTTTT
-	TRBD2	TRBV24-1	TRBJ2-1	CATSDSSGGASYNEQFF	TGTGCCACCAGTGATTCGAGCGGGGGGGCTTCTTACAATGAGCAGTTCTTC
few	TRBD2	TRBV5-1	TRBJ2-2	CASSQTGTSYGGGELFF	TGCGCCAGCAGCCAGACCGGGACTAGTTACGGTGGCGGGGAGCTGTTTTTT
-	-	TRBV5-8	TRBJ2-1	CASSLVAGTYNEQFF	TGTGCCAGCAGCTTGGTGGCGGGGACCTACAATGAGCAGTTCTTC
-	-	TRBV6-5	TRBJ1-6	CASLSSYNSPLHF	TGTGCCAGCCTGAGCTCCTATAATTCACCCCTCCACTTT
-	TRBD1	TRBV5-8	TRBJ1-6	CASSWPHTGTGGPPLHF	TGTGCCAGCAGCTGGCCCCACACCGGGACAGGGGGACCACCCCTCCACTTT
-	-	TRBV5-4	TRBJ1-6	CASSLGNNSPLHF	TGTGCCAGCAGCTTGGGTAATAATTCACCCCTCCACTTT
-	TRBD2	TRBV24-1	TRBJ2-1	CATKPPPGLAANNEQFF	TGTGCCACCAAACCGCCACCCGGGCTAGCGGCCAACAATGAGCAGTTCTTC
few	TRBD1	TRBV27	TRBJ2-1	CASSTRTGFGNEQFF	TGTGCCAGCAGTACCCGGACAGGGTTCGGAAATGAGCAGTTCTTC
-	-	TRBV5-1	TRBJ1-2	CASSPQVGDYGYTF	TGCGCCAGCAGCCCCCAAGTCGGGGACTATGGCTACACCTTC
-	-	TRBV7-9	TRBJ2-5	CASSPRGRGRQETQYF	TGTGCCAGCAGCCCCCGTGGCCGGGGACGGCAAGAGACCCAGTACTTC
once	-	TRBV27	TRBJ1-5	CASRPTGTDYSNQPQHF	TGTGCCAGCAGGCCTACAGGCACCGATTATAGCAATCAGCCCCAGCATTTT
-	TRBD2	TRBV2	TRBJ2-5	CASSRSGGAPETQYF	TGTGCCAGCAGTCGTAGCGGGGGGGCCCCAGAGACCCAGTACTTC
-	TRBD1	TRBV5-6	TRBJ1-4	CASSLGGTGAEKLFF	TGTGCCAGCAGCTTGGGCGGGACAGGGGCTGAAAAACTGTTTTTT
once	TRBD2	TRBV27	TRBJ2-1	CASSLLASGGGNEQFF	TGTGCCAGCAGTTTATTGGCTAGCGGGGGGGGTAATGAGCAGTTCTTC
-	-	TRBV24-1	TRBJ2-6	CATSDSRSGANVLTF	TGTGCCACCAGTGATTCTCGCTCTGGGGCCAACGTCCTGACTTTC
-	TRBD2	TRBV10-3	TRBJ2-5	CAISTGLAGAGGSETQYF	TGTGCCATTTCCACGGGACTAGCGGGGGCAGGAGGTTCAGAGACCCAGTACTTC
-	-	TRBV18	TRBJ2-1	CASSLTRSSYNEQFF	TGTGCCAGCTCCTTGACCCGTAGCTCCTACAATGAGCAGTTCTTC
-	-	TRBV10-3	TRBJ2-3	CAISWTIQGTDTQYF	TGTGCCATCAGCTGGACAATCCAAGGCACAGATACGCAGTATTTT
-	-	TRBV3-1/TRBV3-2	TRBJ2-6	CASSQSGRAISGANVLTF	TGTGCCAGCAGCCAATCGGGCAGGGCAATCTCTGGGGCCAACGTCCTGACTTTC
-	-	TRBV5-1	TRBJ1-6	CASSPDWNSPLHF	TGCGCCAGCAGCCCGGACTGGAATTCACCCCTCCACTTT
-	-	TRBV7-8	TRBJ2-1	CASSLGGPRVNEQFF	TGTGCCAGCAGCTTGGGGGGGCCCCGGGTAAATGAGCAGTTCTTC
-	TRBD1	TRBV6-4	TRBJ1-1	CASSASRDRVTEAFF	TGTGCCAGCAGTGCCTCCCGGGACAGGGTTACTGAAGCTTTCTTT
-	-	TRBV18	TRBJ1-1	CASSPAAAGYDTEAFF	TGTGCCAGCTCACCTGCGGCGGCCGGGTATGACACTGAAGCTTTCTTT
-	-	TRBV7-2	TRBJ2-3	CASSLSSDPRYF	TGTGCCAGCAGCTTATCTTCCGACCCCAGGTATTTT
few	-	TRBV25-1	TRBJ2-1	CASSEWTEQFF	TGTGCCAGCAGCGAATGGACAGAGCAGTTCTTC
-	-	TRBV21-1	TRBJ1-1	CASRREKPVVTEAFF	TGTGCCAGCAGACGAGAAAAACCAGTAGTCACTGAAGCTTTCTTT
-	TRBD1	TRBV4-3	TRBJ2-2	CASSQATGVTGELFF	TGCGCCAGCAGCCAAGCAACAGGGGTCACCGGGGAGCTGTTTTTT
few	TRBD1	TRBV4-1	TRBJ2-2	CASSQSGTANTGELFF	TGCGCCAGCAGCCAGTCCGGGACAGCGAACACCGGGGAGCTGTTTTTT
-	TRBD1	TRBV24-1	TRBJ2-5	CATSDPRTGAETQYF	TGTGCCACCAGTGACCCCAGGACAGGGGCTGAGACCCAGTACTTC
medium-sized	TRBD1	TRBV24-1	TRBJ2-2	CATSDTRQGAGELFF	TGTGCCACCAGTGATACACGACAGGGGGCCGGGGAGCTGTTTTTT
-	-	TRBV6-5	TRBJ2-5	CASRAQVQRETQYF	TGTGCCAGCAGGGCACAGGTTCAGCGAGAGACCCAGTACTTC
-	-	TRBV12-5	TRBJ2-3	CASGLARPATDTQYF	TGTGCTAGTGGTTTGGCCCGGCCCGCCACAGATACGCAGTATTTT
-	TRBD1	TRBV5-1	TRBJ2-5	CASSGTGQAQETQYF	TGCGCCAGCAGCGGGACGGGACAGGCTCAAGAGACCCAGTACTTC
-	-	TRBV4-1	TRBJ1-4	CASSQVFRDEKLFF	TGCGCCAGCAGCCAAGTCTTCAGGGATGAAAAACTGTTTTTT
-	-	TRBV29-1	TRBJ2-2	CSFAWNTGELFF	TGCAGCTTTGCGTGGAACACCGGGGAGCTGTTTTTT
-	TRBD2	TRBV5-1	TRBJ2-5	CASSLGTGTSGGLGTQYF	TGCGCCAGCAGCTTGGGGACTGGGACTAGCGGGGGCCTGGGGACCCAGTACTTC
-	TRBD2	TRBV10-3	TRBJ2-3	CAISEASGGADTQYF	TGTGCCATCAGTGAAGCTAGCGGGGGGGCAGATACGCAGTATTTT
-	TRBD2	TRBV18	TRBJ2-1	CASSPFLAGADNEQFF	TGTGCCAGCTCACCCTTCCTAGCGGGGGCAGACAATGAGCAGTTCTTC
-	-	TRBV5-1	TRBJ2-1	CASSPGWPVRSSYNEQFF	TGCGCCAGCAGCCCGGGGTGGCCAGTCAGAAGCTCCTACAATGAGCAGTTCTTC
-	-	TRBV28	TRBJ1-2	CASSLRYGYTF	TGTGCCAGCAGTTTGAGGTATGGCTACACCTTC
few	-	TRBV7-8	TRBJ1-2	CASSLGPGRGGGYTF	TGTGCCAGCAGCTTAGGGCCGGGCCGTGGCGGTGGCTACACCTTC
-	TRBD2	TRBV5-1	TRBJ2-5	CASSAGLAGQETQYF	TGCGCCAGCAGCGCGGGACTAGCGGGGCAAGAGACCCAGTACTTC
-	-	TRBV6-5	TRBJ1-1	CASLKTDLNTEAFF	TGTGCCAGCCTCAAGACAGATTTGAACACTGAAGCTTTCTTT
-	TRBD2	TRBV6-6	TRBJ2-5	CASSRRVAGVQETQYF	TGTGCCAGCAGTCGCAGAGTAGCGGGGGTACAAGAGACCCAGTACTTC
few	TRBD1	TRBV6-1	TRBJ1-5	CASSEGTGNHQPQHF	TGTGCCAGCAGTGAGGGGACAGGGAATCATCAGCCCCAGCATTTT
-	-	TRBV7-8	TRBJ1-1	CASSLVQAMNTEAFF	TGTGCCAGCAGCTTGGTGCAGGCGATGAACACTGAAGCTTTCTTT
few	TRBD1	TRBV6-5	TRBJ1-6	CASSSDRAESLHF	TGTGCCAGCAGCTCGGACAGGGCGGAATCCCTCCACTTT
-	-	TRBV27	TRBJ1-2	CASRREETWQGGYTF	TGTGCCAGCAGGAGGGAGGAGACCTGGCAAGGTGGCTACACCTTC
-	-	TRBV6-6	TRBJ1-1	CASRASGARNTEAFF	TGTGCCAGCAGGGCTTCGGGGGCGAGGAACACTGAAGCTTTCTTT
-	-	TRBV6-5	TRBJ1-2	CASSYDVNYGYTF	TGTGCCAGCAGTTATGACGTTAACTATGGCTACACCTTC
-	-	TRBV6-1	TRBJ1-5	CASSEAGNNQPQHF	TGTGCCAGCAGTGAAGCGGGTAACAATCAGCCCCAGCATTTT
-	-	TRBV6-5	TRBJ2-3	CASSPRDSLTDTQYF	TGTGCCAGCAGCCCAAGGGACTCACTAACAGATACGCAGTATTTT
-	-	TRBV30	TRBJ1-2	CAFSRVGYGYTF	TGTGCCTTTTCTAGGGTTGGGTATGGCTACACCTTC
once	-	TRBV29-1	TRBJ1-1	CSVVEVYTEAFF	TGCAGCGTTGTCGAGGTGTACACTGAAGCTTTCTTT
-	-	TRBV7-2	TRBJ1-5	CASSPVGGAGNQPQHF	TGTGCCAGCAGCCCAGTCGGGGGCGCGGGCAATCAGCCCCAGCATTTT
-	-	TRBV7-2	TRBJ1-2	CASSLRGHGYTF	TGTGCCAGCAGCTTGAGGGGCCATGGCTACACCTTC
few	-	TRBV3-1/TRBV3-2	TRBJ1-2	CASRPAGTYGYTF	TGTGCCAGCAGACCAGCGGGGACCTATGGCTACACCTTC